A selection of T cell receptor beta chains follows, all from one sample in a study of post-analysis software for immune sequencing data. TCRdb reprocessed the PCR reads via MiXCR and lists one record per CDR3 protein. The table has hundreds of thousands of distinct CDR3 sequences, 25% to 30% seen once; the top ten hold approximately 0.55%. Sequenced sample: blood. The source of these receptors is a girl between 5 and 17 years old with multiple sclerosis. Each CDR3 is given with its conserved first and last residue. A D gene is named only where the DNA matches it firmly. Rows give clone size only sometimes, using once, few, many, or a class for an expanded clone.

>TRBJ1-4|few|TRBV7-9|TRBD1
TGTGCCAGCAGCGCCAGACAGGGGCGACGATTTAATGAAAAACTGTTTTTT
CASSARQGRRFNEKLFF
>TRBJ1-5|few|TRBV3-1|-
TGTGCCAGCAGCCGAACCGGTGACGGACTTAATCAGCCCCAGCATTTT
CASSRTGDGLNQPQHF
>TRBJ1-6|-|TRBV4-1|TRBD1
TGCGCCAGCAGCCCACTGACAGGGGGTAATTCACCCCTCCACTTT
CASSPLTGGNSPLHF
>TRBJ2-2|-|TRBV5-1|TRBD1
TGCGCCAGCAGCTTTTTCCCACCGGGACAGACGAACACCGGGGAGCTGTTTTTT
CASSFFPPGQTNTGELFF
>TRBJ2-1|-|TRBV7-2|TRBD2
TGTGCCAGCAGCTTTCCGGGGAGCGGGAGGGCCGCGTTCTTC
CASSFPGSGRAAFF
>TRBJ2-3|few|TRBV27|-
TGTGCCAGCACGGGACTTTTGTTCTCCGATACGCAGTATTTT
CASTGLLFSDTQYF
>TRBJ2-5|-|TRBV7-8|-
TGTGCCAGCAGCTTAGTTGGGCTGGCGGCCCCTCGGGAGCAGTACTTC
CASSLVGLAAPREQYF
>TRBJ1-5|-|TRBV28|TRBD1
TGTGCCAGCAGTTTACGCACAGGGGTCCCTTATCAGCCCCAGCATTTT
CASSLRTGVPYQPQHF
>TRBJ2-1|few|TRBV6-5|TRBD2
TGTGCCAGCAGCCTAGTAGCGGGAGGCTACAATGAGCAGTTCTTC
CASSLVAGGYNEQFF
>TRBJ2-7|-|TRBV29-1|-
TGCAGCGTTGTAGGAGGGATCTCCTCCTACGAGCAGTACTTC
CSVVGGISSYEQYF
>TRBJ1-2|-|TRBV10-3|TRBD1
TGTGCCATCAGGACAGGGGAAGGCTACACCTTC
CAIRTGEGYTF
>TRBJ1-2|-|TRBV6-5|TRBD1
TGTGCCAGCAGCCAAATGACGGGACAGGGGTTCTATGGCTACACCTTC
CASSQMTGQGFYGYTF
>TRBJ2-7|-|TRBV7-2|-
TGTGCCAGCAGCCCGAGGGGGGCGGGAGCGGCTTACGAGCAGTACTTC
CASSPRGAGAAYEQYF
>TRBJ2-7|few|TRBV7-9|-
TGTGCCAGCAGCGTCGAGGTCGCATACGAGCAGTACTTC
CASSVEVAYEQYF
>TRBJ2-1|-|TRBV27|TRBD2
TGTGCCAGCACTGGCTTTGGCGGGAGGGATGAGCAGTTCTTC
CASTGFGGRDEQFF
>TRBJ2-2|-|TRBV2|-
TGTGCCAGCAGTGAGTTTACCGGGGAGCTGTTTTTT
CASSEFTGELFF
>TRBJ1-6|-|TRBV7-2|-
TGTGCCAGCGTCAAAAACAGGCCGGGATTGGGCTCCTATAATTCACCCCTCCACTTT
CASVKNRPGLGSYNSPLHF
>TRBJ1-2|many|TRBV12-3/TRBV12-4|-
TGTGCCAGCAGTTTAGGGGTATATGGCTACACCTTC
CASSLGVYGYTF
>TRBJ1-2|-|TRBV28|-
TGTGCCAGTAGTCTCTCTGAGTGGTATGGCTACACCTTC
CASSLSEWYGYTF
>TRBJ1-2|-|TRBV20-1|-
TGCAGTGCTAGAGAGGAAAAGGGGCGAGGCTATGGCTACACCTTC
CSAREEKGRGYGYTF
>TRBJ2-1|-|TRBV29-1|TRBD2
TGCAGCACAGGACTAGCGGGAGTTTCGGTTGAGCAGTTCTTC
CSTGLAGVSVEQFF
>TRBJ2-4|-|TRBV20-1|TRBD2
TGCAGTGCTAGAGACGGGGGGTCGGCCAAAAACATTCAGTACTTC
CSARDGGSAKNIQYF
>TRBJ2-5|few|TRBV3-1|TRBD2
TGTGCCAGCAGCCAAGACCTCCTAGCGGGACTACAAGAGACCCAGTACTTC
CASSQDLLAGLQETQYF
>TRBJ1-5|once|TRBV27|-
TGTGCCAGCAGAGGTCCGGGACCGGTTGCTCAGCCCCAGCATTTT
CASRGPGPVAQPQHF
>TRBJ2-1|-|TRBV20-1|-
TGCAGTGCGAGGAAGCTCAATCCCAATGAGCAGTTCTTC
CSARKLNPNEQFF
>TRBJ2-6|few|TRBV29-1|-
TGCAGCGTCACAGTCTCTGGGGCCAACGTCCTGACTTTC
CSVTVSGANVLTF
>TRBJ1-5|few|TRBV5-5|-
TGTGCCAGCAGCCAGGCCGGGGAGAGTACTCAGCCCCAGCATTTT
CASSQAGESTQPQHF
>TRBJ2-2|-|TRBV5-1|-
TGCGCCAGCCGGAACACTTACACCGAGGAGCTGTTTTTT
CASRNTYTEELFF
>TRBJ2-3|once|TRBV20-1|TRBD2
TGCAGTGCTAGAAGGGACTATTACGCAGATACGCAGTATTTT
CSARRDYYADTQYF
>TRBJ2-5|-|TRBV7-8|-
TGTGCCGGGGACTCACAAGTGGGGGAGACCCAGTACTTC
CAGDSQVGETQYF
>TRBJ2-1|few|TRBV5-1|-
TGCGCCAGCAGCGGCGGACAGTCCCGCTCCTACAATGAGCAGTTCTTC
CASSGGQSRSYNEQFF
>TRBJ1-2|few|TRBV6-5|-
TGTGCCAGCAGTTACGCGTCCTGGGGTTCAGAGGGCTACACCTTC
CASSYASWGSEGYTF
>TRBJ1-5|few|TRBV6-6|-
TGTGCCAGCAACCTAGACCTAGGGCAGCCCCAGCATTTT
CASNLDLGQPQHF
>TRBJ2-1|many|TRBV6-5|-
TGTGCCAGCAGTTACCGTACGAGGAGCTCCTACAATGAGCAGTTCTTC
CASSYRTRSSYNEQFF
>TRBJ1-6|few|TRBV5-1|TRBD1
TGCGCCAGCAGCCTAGTCCCGGGACAGGGATCACCCCTCCACTTT
CASSLVPGQGSPLHF
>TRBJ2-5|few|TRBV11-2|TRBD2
TGTGCCAGCAGCCACCTAGCGGGGGTGGAGACCCAGTACTTC
CASSHLAGVETQYF
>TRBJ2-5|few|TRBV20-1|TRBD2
TGCAGTGCTAATGAACTCCTAGCGGAACAAGAGACCCAGTACTTC
CSANELLAEQETQYF
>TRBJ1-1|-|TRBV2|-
TGTGCCAGCGGTTCCCGCAGTAGGAACACTGAAGCTTTCTTT
CASGSRSRNTEAFF
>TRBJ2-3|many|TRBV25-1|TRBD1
TGTGCCAGCAGTGAGGTCAGTGGACAGGGAGGTACGCAGTATTTT
CASSEVSGQGGTQYF
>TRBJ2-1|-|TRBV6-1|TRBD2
TGTGCCAGCAGTCCCGGGGGAGGGCCAACGAACTACAATGAGCAGTTCTTC
CASSPGGGPTNYNEQFF
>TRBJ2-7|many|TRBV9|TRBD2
TGTGCCAGCAGCGTATCTAGCGGGAGTTCCTACGAGCAGTACTTC
CASSVSSGSSYEQYF
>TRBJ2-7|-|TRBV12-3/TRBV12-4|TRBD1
TGTGCCGGCAGCGACACAGGGGCCAACCCCTACGAGCAGTACTTC
CAGSDTGANPYEQYF
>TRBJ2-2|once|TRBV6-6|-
TGTGCCAGCAGTTACTCGGGAGAATCCCCCACCGGGGAGCTGTTTTTT
CASSYSGESPTGELFF
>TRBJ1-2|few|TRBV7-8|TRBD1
TGTGCCAGCAGTACAAAGGGCGGGGCAGGGGGCTTACCTAACTATGGCTACACCTTC
CASSTKGGAGGLPNYGYTF
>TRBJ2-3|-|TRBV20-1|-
TGCAGTGTCCAAGAGGGGGGGGGGAACACAGATACGCAGTATTTT
CSVQEGGGNTDTQYF
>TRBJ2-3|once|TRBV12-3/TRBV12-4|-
TGTGCCAGCACCCCTCAAGAGGTGTCGCAGTATTTT
CASTPQEVSQYF